This entry lists 21 T cell receptor beta chains sequenced from one sample in a study of circulating tumor DNA in untreated peripheral T-cell lymphoma. Sequencing was performed with immunoSEQ multiplex PCR; in TCRdb, only in-frame clones are kept and a portion is missing. Of 1,100 or so clones detected, 70% to 85% appear once; the ten largest clones hold about 5.2%. Input material: tumor tissue. The source of these receptors is a human donor with peripheral T-cell lymphoma.

CDR3 residues: CAWVAGPGNTIYF. The CDR3, as DNA: TGTGCCTGGGTGGCCGGGCCCGGAAACACCATATATTTT. This chain joins TRBV30 and TRBJ1-3, with D unresolved. Germline V gives CDR1 GTSNPN, CDR2 SVGIG (reference sequence). V lost 5 bases and J lost 4, with 12 bases in between. The CDR3 runs 13 residues.

The chain links TRBV28 to TRBJ2-7, with 7 bases that match TRBD2. The J segment lost 6 bases and the V segment lost 6 bases, leaving 8 bases of the junction unmatched. The CDR3 covers 13 residues. The V gene's germline CDR1 is MDHEN and CDR2 SYDVKM. The DNA of the CDR3 is TGTGCCAGCAGGGCGATGACTAGCTTCGAGCAGTACTTC. Its protein is CASRAMTSFEQYF.

The chain is built from TRBV19 and TRBJ1-2, with 9 nucleotides matching TRBD1. Germline-derived CDR1 and CDR2 are LNHDA and SQIVND (reference sequence). V shed 5 bases and J 1 base; nucleotides not matched to a gene: 8. The CDR3 contains 16 residues. CDR3 DNA sequence: TGTGCCAGTAGTGGGGACAGGGCCTCGGATAACTATGGCTACACCTTC. Its protein is CASSGDRASDNYGYTF.

This rearrangement joins TRBV18 to TRBJ1-1; possibly TRBD1 for D (5 bases). Per the germline V gene, CDR1 is KGHSH and CDR2 is LQKENI. With 3 bases removed from V and 8 bases from J, the gap between germline ends came to 13 bases. This CDR3 has 13 residues. The CDR3 DNA is TGTGCCAGCTCACCTAAGGACAAGGGAGAAGCTTTCTTT. Translation gives CASSPKDKGEAFF.

This chain links TRBV19 with TRBJ1-1; 10 bases map to TRBD1. Germline CDR1 is LNHDA and CDR2 is SQIVND (reference sequence). The CDR3 is 15 amino acids. After removal of 5 bases from V and 4 bases from J, the junction contained 7 bases not matched to a gene. The CDR3 DNA is TGTGCCAGTAGTCCTCACGGGACAGGGGTCACTGAAGCTTTCTTT. Residues: CASSPHGTGVTEAFF.

The chain is built from TRBV12-5 and TRBJ1-4; tentative D call: TRBD1 (6 bases). The CDR3 totals 16 residues. Germline values: CDR1 LGHNT, CDR2 FRNRAP. Trimming shortened V by 4 bases and J by 3 bases, and 15 bases separated the two germline ends. This chain's CDR3 is CASGSPGTIANEKLFF. CDR3 DNA: TGTGCTAGTGGTTCCCCCGGGACAATTGCTAATGAAAAACTGTTTTTT.

This sequence joins TRBV19 and TRBJ1-2, with D perhaps TRBD1 (5 bases). The CDR3 runs to 17 residues. Germline V CDR1 and CDR2: LNHDA, SQIVND (reference sequence). The CDR3 spells CASATGDHSWTNYGYTF. The CDR3 DNA reads TGTGCTAGTGCTACAGGCGATCACTCCTGGACTAACTATGGCTACACCTTC.

In regard to this clone: An end of the junction does not agree with germline; a read error may underlie this. The chain combines TRBV25-1 with TRBJ1-3; the match to TRBD1 covers 9 bases. The CDR3 has 18 amino acids. CDR1 and CDR2 (germline): MGHDK, SYGVNS. CDR3 DNA sequence: TGTGTCAGCAGTGAATACCGGGACAGGGCGATAATGGGAAACACCATATATTTT. Translating gives CVSSEYRDRAIMGNTIYF.

This clone was seen just once. The rearrangement joins TRBV29-1 to TRBJ2-4, with D possibly matching TRBD1 (6 bases). This CDR3 is 15 amino acids long. V lost 7 bases, J lost 0 bases, and 16 bases lay in between. Germline assignment: CDR1 SQVTM and CDR2 ANQGSEA. The CDR3 protein is CSARGTKLAKNIQYF. CDR3 DNA sequence: TGCAGCGCCCGAGGGACAAAACTAGCCAAAAACATTCAGTACTTC.

V gene TRBV6-8 combines with J gene TRBJ2-3; 10 nucleotides align to TRBD1. Trimming cost V 6 bases and J 3 bases; bases outside gene matches: 6. Germline V lookup: CDR1 MNHGY, CDR2 SAAAGT. The CDR3 totals 15 residues. CDR3 DNA sequence: TGTGCCAGCAGGCGGGGGACAGGGGTTACAGATACGCAGTATTTT. This gives the protein CASRRGTGVTDTQYF.

This clone was seen a single time. An end of the junction differs from the germline gene, which may be a read error. As DNA, the CDR3 is TGCAGCGTCTGGCCCCGGGACAACTCCTATGAGCAGTACTTC. The encoded protein is CSVWPRDNSYEQYF. The chain joins TRBV29-1 to TRBJ2-7, with D maybe TRBD1 (6 bases). The CDR3 sequence is 14 residues long. CDR1 SQVTM and CDR2 ANQGSEA come from the germline V gene.

The chain combines TRBV1 with TRBJ2-5. TRBV1 has pseudogene status. This CDR3 is 13 amino acids long. CDR3: CASSQVIGETQYF. CDR3 DNA: TGCGCCAGCAGCCAAGTCATCGGCGAGACCCAGTACTTC.

V gene TRBV7-2 combines with J gene TRBJ1-1; D is ambiguous. Germline CDR1 reads SGHTA; CDR2 reads FQGNSA. The CDR3 has 13 residues. Trimming stripped 2 bases from V and 7 bases from J, with 11 bases between. CDR3 bases: TGTGCCAGCAGCTTAAACAGAGGACGTGAAGCTTTCTTT. Translated, it gives CASSLNRGREAFF.

The chain is built from TRBV25-1 and TRBJ2-6; D is possibly TRBD1 (7 bases). The CDR3 consists of 17 residues. From germline, CDR1 is MGHDK and CDR2 SYGVNS. The ends were cut back, 1 base at V and 2 bases at J, with 12 bases in the middle. Here the CDR3 DNA reads TGTGCCAGCAGTGAATGGGGCAGGGGGGCTGGGGCCAACGTCCTGACTTTC. Translated: CASSEWGRGAGANVLTF.

The count of this clone is one. J is TRBJ2-3 and V is TRBV7-1; perhaps TRBD1 as D (5 bases). TRBV7-1 is an ORF, and what it does is uncertain. Trimming removed 4 bases from V and 2 bases from J, with 13 bases in between. The CDR3 extends over 15 amino acids. The CDR3 bases are TGTGCCAGCAGCTTAAGTTCACAGGTCACAGATACGCAGTATTTT. Encoded protein: CASSLSSQVTDTQYF.

The rearrangement joins TRBV18 to TRBJ2-1; 14 bases fit TRBD2. CDR1 and CDR2 (germline): KGHSH, LQKENI. The trim removed 4 bases at V and 6 bases at J, leaving 5 bases unmatched. This CDR3 comprises 16 residues. The CDR3 protein is CASSRAGTSGSNEQFF. DNA of the CDR3: TGTGCCAGCTCACGGGCCGGGACTAGCGGGAGCAATGAGCAGTTCTTC.

The chain recombines TRBV29-1 with TRBJ2-1, with 7 bases fitting TRBD2. The germline V gene encodes CDR1 SQVTM and CDR2 ANQGSEA. The trim removed 0 bases at V and 8 bases at J, leaving 7 bases unmatched. This CDR3 spans 14 amino acids. The chain's CDR3 is CSVEDLLAVDEQFF. CDR3 nucleotide sequence: TGCAGCGTTGAAGATCTCCTAGCGGTGGATGAGCAGTTCTTC.

The chain's CDR3 is CASSLVSGSGNTIYF. DNA for the CDR3: TGTGCCAGCAGCTTGGTTTCTGGCTCTGGAAACACCATATATTTT. The V gene is TRBV11-3, the J gene TRBJ1-3, with D hard to call. The CDR3 has 15 residues. Trimming took off 3 bases at V and 0 bases at J, with 9 bases between the two ends. Germline-derived CDR1 and CDR2 are SGHNT and YENEEA. Drawing the rest from reference TRBV11-3 and TRBJ1-3, the complete variable domain is EAGVVQSPRYKIIEKKQPVAFWCNPISGHNTLYWYLQNLGQGPELLIRYENEEAVDDSQLPKDRFSAERLKGVDSTLKIQPAELGDSAVYLCASSLVSGSGNTIYFGEGSWLTVV.

Only one count was recorded for this clone. The genes are TRBV28 and TRBJ1-2, with 9 bases that match TRBD1. V lost 3 bases and J lost 6; bases outside the gene matches: 2. The CDR3 has 13 amino acids. Germline V gene sequence: CDR1 MDHEN, CDR2 SYDVKM. CDR3 sequence reads: CASSLRQGDGYTF. The CDR3, as DNA: TGTGCCAGCAGTTTGCGACAGGGGGATGGCTACACCTTC.

This chain joins TRBV10-3 and TRBJ1-1, with D possibly being TRBD1 (5 bases). Germline V gives CDR1 ENHRY, CDR2 SYGVKD. CDR3 length equals 14 residues. Trimming shortened V by 10 bases and J by 2 bases, and 17 bases separated the two germline ends. CDR3 in amino acids: CASAPGGANTEAFF. The CDR3 DNA follows: TGTGCCAGCGCCCCGGGAGGGGCTAACACTGAAGCTTTCTTT.

This chain joins TRBV19 and TRBJ2-1; D remains ambiguous. The V gene lost 6 bases and the J gene lost 8 bases, with 14 bases spanning the gap. The CDR3 is 13 residues long. Germline lookup yields CDR1 LNHDA and CDR2 SQIVND (reference sequence). This chain's CDR3 is CASRPTLYYEQFF. The CDR3 DNA reads as TGTGCCAGTAGACCTACGCTGTATTATGAGCAGTTCTTC.